These 25 T cell receptor beta chains were sequenced from one sample in a study of cytomegalovirus exposure and HLA in healthy donors. Method: immunoSEQ multiplex PCR; TCRdb's copy keeps in-frame clones and lacks some. The table records more than 95,000 clones, around 86% of them present only once. The sequencing sample was made of PBMCs. These receptors originate from a woman under 30 in good health and CMV-seronegative.

The rearrangement links TRBV6-1 to TRBJ2-1; the D gene is possibly TRBD1 (6 bases). This CDR3 is built from 15 residues. From germline, CDR1 is MNHNS and CDR2 SASEGT. V was cut by 6 bases and J by 6 bases, with 18 bases left in between. CDR3 bases: TGTGCCAGCAGGAAGGGGGTATCGGGTTCCAATGAGCAGTTCTTC. Its translation is CASRKGVSGSNEQFF.

The sample holds one count of this clone. The rearrangement joins TRBV7-9 to TRBJ2-3; a possible D gene is TRBD1 (5 bases). Germline-derived CDR1 and CDR2 are SEHNR and FQNEAQ (reference sequence). The CDR3 is made up of 19 amino acids. V was cut by 4 bases and J by 2 bases, with 25 bases left in between. The CDR3 sequence is CASSSRLARRGKDTDTQYF. CDR3 in DNA: TGTGCCAGCAGCTCCCGATTAGCTAGAAGGGGCAAAGACACAGATACGCAGTATTTT.

The V call is TRBV7-2, the J call TRBJ2-3, with TRBD1 as a possible D gene (5 bases). This CDR3 has 13 residues. CDR1 is SGHTA and CDR2 is FQGNSA in the germline V gene. The V and J ends lost 6 bases and 4 bases respectively, with 11 bases between them. CDR3 nucleotides: TGTGCCAGCAGACCCTGGGGCGCAGATACGCAGTATTTT. Protein: CASRPWGADTQYF.

The rearrangement uses TRBV6-5 and TRBJ1-2; TRBD1 might be the D (6 bases). This CDR3 is built from 14 residues. Trimming cost V 2 bases and J 4 bases, with 11 bases left between them. From germline, CDR1 is MNHEY and CDR2 SVGAGI. CDR3 sequence reads: CASSYGQGFYGYTF. Here the CDR3 DNA reads TGTGCCAGCAGTTACGGGCAGGGGTTCTATGGCTACACCTTC.

This rearrangement joins TRBV18 to TRBJ2-5; 8 bases map to TRBD1. Germline trimming cut 0 bases from V and 0 bases from J; bases unmatched to any gene: 6. The CDR3 covers 17 residues. CDR1 is KGHSH and CDR2 is LQKENI in the germline V gene. The CDR3 reads CASSPPQDRDYQETQYF. The CDR3 DNA reads TGTGCCAGCTCACCACCCCAGGACAGGGACTACCAAGAGACCCAGTACTTC.

The chain is built from TRBV11-2 and TRBJ2-2; 7 bases map to TRBD1. The CDR3 loop spans 18 amino acids. CDR1 SGHAT and CDR2 FQNNGV come from the germline V gene. V shed 5 bases, J shed 0 bases, and the junction held 12 bases outside the gene matches. CDR3 DNA: TGTGCCAGCAGCCTATGGGGACAGCAAGGGTCGAACACCGGGGAGCTGTTTTTT. Its protein product is CASSLWGQQGSNTGELFF.

V and J are TRBV5-1 and TRBJ2-7; 8 bases are a match to TRBD1. Germline CDR1 and CDR2: SGHRS and YFSETQ. The CDR3 extends over 18 amino acids. The V gene end was trimmed by 0 bases and the J gene end by 3 bases; junction bases not matched to a gene: 14. The CDR3 DNA reads TGCGCCAGCAGCTTGGCACAGGGGGTAGGAAATACAAACTACGAGCAGTACTTC. Translated: CASSLAQGVGNTNYEQYF.

The V gene is TRBV4-1, the J gene TRBJ2-7; the D gene is possibly TRBD2 (5 bases). The CDR3 covers 14 residues. Trimming shortened V by 3 bases and J by 4 bases, and 13 bases separated the two germline ends. Germline assignment: CDR1 MGHRA and CDR2 YSYEKL. The CDR3 reads CASSHELGEYEQYF. CDR3 bases: TGCGCCAGCAGCCACGAGCTCGGGGAATACGAGCAGTACTTC.

The V call is TRBV10-2, the J call TRBJ2-3, with 7 bases lining up with TRBD2. Germline assignment: CDR1 WSHSY and CDR2 SAAADI. V shed 3 bases, J shed 8 bases, and the junction held 17 bases outside the gene matches. CDR3 length: 17 residues. The CDR3 region is CASSDLGGGAAPGTQYF. CDR3 coding DNA: TGCGCCAGCAGTGATTTGGGGGGGGGAGCGGCCCCAGGTACGCAGTATTTT.

V and J are TRBV11-3 and TRBJ1-2; D unresolved. Germline V gives CDR1 SGHNT, CDR2 YENEEA. V was clipped by 6 bases and J by 6 bases, with 23 bases between them. The CDR3 contains 16 residues. CDR3 bases: TGTGCCAGCAGATCTACTACAGAGGCAAGCGGACATGGCTACACCTTC. This encodes CASRSTTEASGHGYTF.

This clone was seen once. The chain carries TRBV2 and TRBJ1-1; no definite D call. The germline V gene has CDR1 SNHLY and CDR2 FYNNEI. With 4 bases removed from V and 5 bases from J, the gap between germline ends came to 14 bases. The CDR3 is 14 amino acids. CDR3 in amino acids: CASSVEGSRTEAFF. The CDR3 DNA sequence: TGTGCCAGCAGTGTCGAGGGATCTAGGACTGAAGCTTTCTTT.

The chain has TRBV9 and TRBJ2-2; D is perhaps TRBD1 (6 bases). V was pared by 2 bases and J by 4 bases, with 12 bases between. There are 15 residues in the CDR3. The V gene's germline CDR1 is SGDLS and CDR2 YYNGEE. The chain's CDR3 is CASSVLGQSTGELFF. Here the CDR3 DNA reads TGTGCCAGCAGCGTTCTGGGACAAAGCACCGGGGAGCTGTTTTTT.

The chain couples TRBV5-1 to TRBJ2-4; D may be TRBD1 (5 bases). Germline V gene lookup returns CDR1 SGHRS and CDR2 YFSETQ. CDR3 length: 15 amino acids. The ends were cut back, 4 bases at V and 5 bases at J, with 16 bases in the middle. The CDR3, as DNA: TGCGCCAGCAGCCGCCAGGGTCTCCCCGAAAACATTCAGTACTTC. This encodes CASSRQGLPENIQYF.

The V and J genes are TRBV13 and TRBJ1-2, with D possibly TRBD1 on 6 matching bases. This CDR3 is 16 amino acids long. The V and J ends lost 5 bases and 7 bases respectively, with 23 bases between them. From germline, CDR1 is PRHDT and CDR2 FYEKMQ (reference sequence). The CDR3, as DNA: TGTGCCAGCAGCGCCCAGACAGGCGTAAGGTCGGTTGGCTACACCTTC. Translated: CASSAQTGVRSVGYTF. The whole variable domain, filled in from reference TRBV13 and TRBJ1-2, reads AAGVIQSPRHLIKEKRETATLKCYPIPRHDTVYWYQQGPGQDPQFLISFYEKMQSDKGSIPDRFSAQQFSDYHSELNMSSLELGDSALYFCASSAQTGVRSVGYTFGSGTRLTVV.

The rearrangement links TRBV2 to TRBJ2-7, with TRBD1 matching 12 bases. Trimming removed 3 bases from V and 7 bases from J; junction bases left unmatched: 7. Looked up from germline, CDR1 is SNHLY and CDR2 is FYNNEI. The CDR3 runs to 15 residues. CDR3 amino acids: CASSDPGQGAGEQYF. DNA of the CDR3: TGTGCCAGCAGTGACCCGGGACAGGGGGCCGGAGAGCAGTACTTC.

This chain joins TRBV30 and TRBJ1-1; a weak D match, TRBD1 (5 bases). In germline, CDR1 is GTSNPN, CDR2 SVGIG (reference sequence). The CDR3 spans 13 residues. V lost 4 bases and J 0 bases, leaving 9 bases between the germline ends. The DNA of the CDR3 is TGTGCCTGGACACCGACAGTGAACACTGAAGCTTTCTTT. Protein sequence: CAWTPTVNTEAFF.

This clone came up once. The J gene is TRBJ1-5, the V gene TRBV30, with 8 bases fitting TRBD1. This CDR3 comprises 13 residues. Per germline, CDR1 GTSNPN and CDR2 SVGIG (reference sequence). Trimming at V came to 5 bases and at J to 5 bases, leaving 5 bases not matched to a gene. The DNA for the CDR3 is TGTGCCTGGTGCGGACAGGGAGATCAGCCCCAGCATTTT. As protein: CAWCGQGDQPQHF.

The chain uses TRBV19 and TRBJ2-1, with 11 bases lining up with TRBD1. V was pared by 6 bases and J by 4 bases, with 5 bases of the junction left unmatched. This CDR3 has 15 amino acids. Looked up from germline, CDR1 is LNHDA and CDR2 is SQIVND (reference sequence). The CDR3 DNA reads TGTGCCAGTAGGACCGGGACAGGGGGGTACAATGAGCAGTTCTTC. This sequence encodes CASRTGTGGYNEQFF.

J is TRBJ1-2 and V is TRBV6-5; the D gene is possibly TRBD1 (6 bases). Germline lookup yields CDR1 MNHEY and CDR2 SVGAGI. V dropped 6 bases and J dropped 2 bases, with 13 bases sitting between them. The CDR3 contains 14 residues. The CDR3 DNA follows: TGTGCCAGCAGCGCCCGGACAGCCAACTATGGCTACACCTTC. Protein sequence: CASSARTANYGYTF.

This clone was seen only once. The chain combines TRBV14 with TRBJ2-1; 7 positions match TRBD2. With V trimmed by 0 bases and J by 0 bases, 2 bases remained unmatched. The CDR3 loop spans 16 amino acids. CDR1 and CDR2 from the germline V gene are SGHDN and FVKESK. DNA of the CDR3: TGTGCCAGCAGCCAAGAGGGGGGGGTCTCCTACAATGAGCAGTTCTTC. This encodes CASSQEGGVSYNEQFF.

The chain recombines TRBV9 with TRBJ2-1; the D is unclear. Trimming took 4 bases from V and 5 from J, leaving 16 bases between them. The CDR3 is 15 amino acids. CDR1 is SGDLS and CDR2 is YYNGEE in the germline V gene. As DNA, the CDR3 is TGTGCCAGCAGCCCCTCCGGAGCCCGCCACAATGAGCAGTTCTTC. Protein: CASSPSGARHNEQFF.

V gene TRBV2 combines with J gene TRBJ1-4, with D hard to call. V was cut by 2 bases and J by 7 bases, with 14 bases left in between. The germline V gene encodes CDR1 SNHLY and CDR2 FYNNEI. The CDR3 spans 15 residues. The CDR3 bases are TGTGCCAGCAGTGAACTTGGGCATCAACCTGAAAAACTGTTTTTT. This gives the protein CASSELGHQPEKLFF.

The rearrangement joins TRBV7-9 to TRBJ2-1; 11 nucleotides line up with TRBD1. This CDR3 region has 16 residues. With V trimmed by 1 base and J by 5 bases, 4 bases remained unmatched. Germline CDR1 SEHNR, CDR2 FQNEAQ (reference sequence). The CDR3 coding sequence is TGTGCCAGCAGCTTAGGGGGACAGGGGGAGGACAATGAGCAGTTCTTC. This gives the protein CASSLGGQGEDNEQFF.

The chain couples TRBV5-6 to TRBJ1-2; D possibly corresponds to TRBD1 (6 bases). CDR1 is SGHDT, CDR2 YYEEEE, per germline. V lost 4 bases and J 8 bases, leaving 21 bases between the germline ends. The CDR3 has 15 amino acids. CDR3 loop: CASSALTGLRGGYTF. The CDR3 coding sequence is TGTGCCAGCAGCGCGCTGACAGGTCTCAGAGGGGGCTACACCTTC.

CDR3 in amino acids: CASSQRLAPEETQYF. As DNA, the CDR3 is TGTGCCAGCAGCCAACGGCTAGCCCCAGAAGAGACCCAGTACTTC. The rearrangement uses TRBV4-2 and TRBJ2-5, with D tentatively TRBD2 (5 bases). Trimming removed 2 bases at V and 3 bases at J, with 13 bases between. The CDR3 extends over 15 amino acids. CDR1 and CDR2 from the germline V gene are LGHNA and YNFKEQ.